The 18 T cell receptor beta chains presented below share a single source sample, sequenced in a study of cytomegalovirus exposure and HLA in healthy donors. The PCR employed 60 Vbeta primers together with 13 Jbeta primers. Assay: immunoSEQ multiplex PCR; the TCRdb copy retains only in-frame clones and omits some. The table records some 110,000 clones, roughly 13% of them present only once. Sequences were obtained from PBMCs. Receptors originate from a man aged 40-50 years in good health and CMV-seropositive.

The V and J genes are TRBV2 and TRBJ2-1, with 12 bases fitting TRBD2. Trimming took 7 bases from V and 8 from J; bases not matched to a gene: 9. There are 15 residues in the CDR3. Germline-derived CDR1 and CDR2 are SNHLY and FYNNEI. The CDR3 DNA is TGTGCCAGCACTATTGGACTAGCGGGAATCGATGAGCAGTTCTTC. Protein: CASTIGLAGIDEQFF.

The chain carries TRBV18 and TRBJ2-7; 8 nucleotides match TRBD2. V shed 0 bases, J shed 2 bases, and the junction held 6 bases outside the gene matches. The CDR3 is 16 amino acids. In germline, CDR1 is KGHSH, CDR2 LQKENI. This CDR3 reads CASSPPSSGGAYEQYF. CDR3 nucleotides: TGTGCCAGCTCACCACCTAGCTCGGGGGGGGCCTACGAGCAGTACTTC.

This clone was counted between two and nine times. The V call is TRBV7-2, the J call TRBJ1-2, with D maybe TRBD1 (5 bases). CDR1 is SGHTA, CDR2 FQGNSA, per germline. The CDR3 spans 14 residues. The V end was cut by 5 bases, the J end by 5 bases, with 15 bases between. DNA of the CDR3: TGTGCCAGCAGCCCGACGCGTCGGGGGTATGGCTACACCTTC. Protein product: CASSPTRRGYGYTF. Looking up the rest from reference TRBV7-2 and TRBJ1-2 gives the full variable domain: GAGVSQSPSNKVTEKGKDVELRCDPISGHTALYWYRQSLGQGLEFLIYFQGNSAPDKSGLPSDRFSAERTGGSVSTLTIQRTQQEDSAVYLCASSPTRRGYGYTFGSGTRLTVV.

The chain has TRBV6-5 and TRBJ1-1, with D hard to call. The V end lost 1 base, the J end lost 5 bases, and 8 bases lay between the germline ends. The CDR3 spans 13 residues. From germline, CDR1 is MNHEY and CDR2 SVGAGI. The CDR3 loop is CASSYFRGTEAFF. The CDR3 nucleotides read TGTGCCAGCAGTTACTTCCGGGGAACTGAAGCTTTCTTT.

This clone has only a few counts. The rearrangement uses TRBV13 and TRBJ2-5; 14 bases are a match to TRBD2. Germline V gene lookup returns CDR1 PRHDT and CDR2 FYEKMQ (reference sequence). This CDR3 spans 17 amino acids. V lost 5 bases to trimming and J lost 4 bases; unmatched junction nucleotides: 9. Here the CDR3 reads CASSPGTSGSGGETQYF. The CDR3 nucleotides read TGTGCCAGCAGCCCTGGGACTAGCGGGAGTGGTGGAGAGACCCAGTACTTC.

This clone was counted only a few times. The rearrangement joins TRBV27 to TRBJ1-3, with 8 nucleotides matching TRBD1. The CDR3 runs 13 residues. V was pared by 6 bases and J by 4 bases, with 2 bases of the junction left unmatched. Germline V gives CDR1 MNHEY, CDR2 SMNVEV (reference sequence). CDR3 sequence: CASRSGGGNTIYF. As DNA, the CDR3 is TGTGCCAGCAGGTCAGGGGGCGGAAACACCATATATTTT.

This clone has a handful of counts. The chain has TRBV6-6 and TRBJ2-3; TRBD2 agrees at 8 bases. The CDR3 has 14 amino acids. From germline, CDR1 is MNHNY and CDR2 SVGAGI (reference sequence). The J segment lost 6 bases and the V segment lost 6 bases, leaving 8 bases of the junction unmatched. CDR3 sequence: CASSTPGGADTQYF. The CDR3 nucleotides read TGTGCCAGCAGCACGCCGGGGGGGGCGGATACGCAGTATTTT.

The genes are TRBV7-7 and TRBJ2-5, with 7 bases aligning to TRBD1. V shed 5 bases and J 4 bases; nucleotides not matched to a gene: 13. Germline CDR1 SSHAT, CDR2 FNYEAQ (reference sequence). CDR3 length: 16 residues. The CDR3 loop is CASSPGLWRQGETQYF. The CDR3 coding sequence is TGTGCCAGCAGCCCCGGTCTGTGGAGACAGGGAGAGACCCAGTACTTC.

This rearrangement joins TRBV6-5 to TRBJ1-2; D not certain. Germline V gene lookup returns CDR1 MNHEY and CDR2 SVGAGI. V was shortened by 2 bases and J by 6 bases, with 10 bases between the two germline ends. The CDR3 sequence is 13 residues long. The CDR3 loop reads CASSYRERHGYTF. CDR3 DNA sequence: TGTGCCAGCAGTTACAGGGAGAGACATGGCTACACCTTC.

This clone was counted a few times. CDR3 sequence reads: CASSLEGRAGWETQYF. CDR3 coding DNA: TGCGCCAGCAGCTTGGAAGGTCGTGCGGGGTGGGAGACCCAGTACTTC. The chain employs TRBV5-1 and TRBJ2-5, with D maybe TRBD2 (6 bases). CDR3 length: 16 amino acids. The germline CDR1 and CDR2 sequences are SGHRS and YFSETQ. Trimming pared 0 bases from V and 5 bases from J, leaving 17 bases between.

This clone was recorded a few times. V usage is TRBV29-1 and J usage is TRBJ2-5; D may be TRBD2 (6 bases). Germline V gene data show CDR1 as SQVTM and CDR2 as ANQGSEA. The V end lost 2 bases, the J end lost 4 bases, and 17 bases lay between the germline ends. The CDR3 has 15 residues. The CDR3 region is CSVEPGAGGVETQYF. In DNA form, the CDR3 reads TGCAGCGTTGAACCCGGGGCTGGCGGGGTAGAGACCCAGTACTTC.

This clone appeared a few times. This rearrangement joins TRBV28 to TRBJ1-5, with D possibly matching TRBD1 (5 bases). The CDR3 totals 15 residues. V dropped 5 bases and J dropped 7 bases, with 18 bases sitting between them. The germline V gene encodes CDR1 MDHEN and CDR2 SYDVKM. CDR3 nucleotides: TGTGCCAGCAGTATAGGTGACAGTCCTTGGCAGCCCCAGCATTTT. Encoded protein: CASSIGDSPWQPQHF.

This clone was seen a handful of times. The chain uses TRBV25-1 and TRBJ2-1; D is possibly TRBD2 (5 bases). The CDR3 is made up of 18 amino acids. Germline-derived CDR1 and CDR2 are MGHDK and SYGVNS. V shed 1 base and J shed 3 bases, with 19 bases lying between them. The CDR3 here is CASSESFLAVAVYNEQFF. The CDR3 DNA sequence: TGTGCCAGCAGTGAATCGTTCCTAGCAGTAGCAGTCTACAATGAGCAGTTCTTC.

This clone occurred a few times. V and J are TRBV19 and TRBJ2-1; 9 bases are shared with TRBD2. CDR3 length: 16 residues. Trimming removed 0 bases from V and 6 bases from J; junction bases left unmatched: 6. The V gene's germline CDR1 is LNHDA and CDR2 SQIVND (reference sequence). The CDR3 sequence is CASSIEAGGPANEQFF. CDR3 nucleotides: TGTGCCAGTAGTATAGAGGCGGGAGGGCCAGCCAATGAGCAGTTCTTC.

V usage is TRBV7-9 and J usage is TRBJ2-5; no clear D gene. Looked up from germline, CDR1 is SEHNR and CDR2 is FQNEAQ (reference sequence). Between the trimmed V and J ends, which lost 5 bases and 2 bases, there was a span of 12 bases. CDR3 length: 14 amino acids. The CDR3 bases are TGTGCCAGCAGCCCCCGCGGTTCGCAAGAGACCCAGTACTTC. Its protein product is CASSPRGSQETQYF. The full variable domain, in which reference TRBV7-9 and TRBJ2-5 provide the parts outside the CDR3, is DTGVSQNPRHKITKRGQNVTFRCDPISEHNRLYWYRQTLGQGPEFLTYFQNEAQLEKSRLLSDRFSAERPKGSFSTLEIQRTEQGDSAMYLCASSPRGSQETQYFGPGTRLLVL.

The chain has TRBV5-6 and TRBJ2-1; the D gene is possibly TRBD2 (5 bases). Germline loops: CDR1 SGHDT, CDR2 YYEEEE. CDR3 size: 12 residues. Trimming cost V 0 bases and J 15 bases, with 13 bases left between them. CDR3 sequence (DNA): TGTGCCAGCAGCTTGGGAGCAGCGGCGACGTTCTTC. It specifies CASSLGAAATFF.

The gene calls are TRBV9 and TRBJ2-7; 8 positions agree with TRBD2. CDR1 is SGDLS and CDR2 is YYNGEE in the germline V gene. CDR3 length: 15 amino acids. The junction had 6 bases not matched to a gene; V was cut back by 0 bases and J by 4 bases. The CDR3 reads CASSVGAGEPYEQYF. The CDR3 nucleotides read TGTGCCAGCAGCGTAGGAGCGGGGGAGCCTTACGAGCAGTACTTC.

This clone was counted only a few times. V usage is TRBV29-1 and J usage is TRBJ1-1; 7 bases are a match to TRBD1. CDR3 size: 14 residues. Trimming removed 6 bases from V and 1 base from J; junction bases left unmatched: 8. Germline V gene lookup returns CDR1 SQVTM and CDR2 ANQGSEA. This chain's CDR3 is CSVIKDRPNTEAFF. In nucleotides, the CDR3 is TGCAGCGTGATTAAGGACAGGCCGAACACTGAAGCTTTCTTT.